This T cell receptor beta chain was captured by sequencing in a study of T cell responses to AZD1222 COVID-19 vaccine. Worth noting for this clone: Its matching antigen is unknown.

Trimming removed 2 bases from V and 2 bases from J; junction bases left unmatched: 5. The CDR3 contains 16 residues. CDR1 SGDLS and CDR2 YYNGEE come from the germline V gene. Whole-study results and caveats: Baseline seropositives among AZD1222 recipients totaled only five or six. There were mostly white British donors and more females than males, and clonal diversity was possibly underestimated. At 160-218 and 743-854, vaccine-associated CD4 TCRs were dominant, and they spanned spike. Spike-specific TCR breadth rose after two AZD1222 doses, and depth rose as well.

Using immunoSEQ multiplex PCR, the repertoire was profiled, and TCRdb retains in-frame clones only, with some absent. Found here are roughly 49,000 clones, more than 65% of them singletons; the top ten hold about 20%. This chain connects TRBV9 to TRBJ2-2, with TRBD1 identical over 8 bases. Source: peripheral blood, taken on day 0 of MenACWY control vaccination. The clonotype originates from an adult in good health. In DNA, the CDR3 is TGTGCCAGCAGCGTTAAGGACAGGGTAAACACCGGGGAGCTGTTTTTT. The encoded protein is CASSVKDRVNTGELFF.